This TCR beta chain emerged from a study of T cell repertoires in cytomegalovirus infection. About the research overall: Peptides in the study included HLA-C-restricted and HLA-B-restricted CMV epitopes. Study results and limitations: In two of eight donors, the top clonotype was HLA-C-restricted CMV-specific.

V gave up 4 bases and J gave up 3 bases; unmatched junction bases: 1. The CDR3 runs to 15 residues. Germline V lookup: CDR1 LGHNT, CDR2 FRNRAP. Notes on this clonotype: Its antigen remains unknown.

TCRdb independently ran MiXCR on the reads; one entry per CDR3 protein. Here the sample spans hundreds of thousands of distinct CDR3 sequences, roughly 34% being singletons. The sequencing here drew on cultured PBMCs, taken from culture after CMV antigen stimulation. The TCR sequence derives from a human donor in good health (CMV status not recorded). Some clones in this sample may be carry-over from other donors' samples. This chain links TRBV12-5 with TRBJ2-1, with 12 bases aligning to TRBD2. CDR3: CASGWGLAGYNEQFF. The CDR3 region has the DNA TGTGCTAGTGGTTGGGGACTAGCGGGCTACAATGAGCAGTTCTTC.